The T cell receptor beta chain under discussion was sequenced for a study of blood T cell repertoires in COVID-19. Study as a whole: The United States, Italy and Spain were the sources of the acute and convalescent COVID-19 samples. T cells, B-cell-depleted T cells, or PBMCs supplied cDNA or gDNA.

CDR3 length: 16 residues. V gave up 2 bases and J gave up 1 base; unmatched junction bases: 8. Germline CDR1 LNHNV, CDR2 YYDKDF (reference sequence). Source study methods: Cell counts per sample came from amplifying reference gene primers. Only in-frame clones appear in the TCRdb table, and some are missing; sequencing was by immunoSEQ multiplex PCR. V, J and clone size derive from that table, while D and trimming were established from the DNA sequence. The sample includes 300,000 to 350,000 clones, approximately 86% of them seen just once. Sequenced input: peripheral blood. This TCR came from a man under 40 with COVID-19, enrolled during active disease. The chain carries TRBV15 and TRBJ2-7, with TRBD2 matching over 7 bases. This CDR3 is CATSRWEGVTSYEQYF. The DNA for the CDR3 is TGTGCCACCAGCAGATGGGAGGGAGTAACTTCCTACGAGCAGTACTTC.